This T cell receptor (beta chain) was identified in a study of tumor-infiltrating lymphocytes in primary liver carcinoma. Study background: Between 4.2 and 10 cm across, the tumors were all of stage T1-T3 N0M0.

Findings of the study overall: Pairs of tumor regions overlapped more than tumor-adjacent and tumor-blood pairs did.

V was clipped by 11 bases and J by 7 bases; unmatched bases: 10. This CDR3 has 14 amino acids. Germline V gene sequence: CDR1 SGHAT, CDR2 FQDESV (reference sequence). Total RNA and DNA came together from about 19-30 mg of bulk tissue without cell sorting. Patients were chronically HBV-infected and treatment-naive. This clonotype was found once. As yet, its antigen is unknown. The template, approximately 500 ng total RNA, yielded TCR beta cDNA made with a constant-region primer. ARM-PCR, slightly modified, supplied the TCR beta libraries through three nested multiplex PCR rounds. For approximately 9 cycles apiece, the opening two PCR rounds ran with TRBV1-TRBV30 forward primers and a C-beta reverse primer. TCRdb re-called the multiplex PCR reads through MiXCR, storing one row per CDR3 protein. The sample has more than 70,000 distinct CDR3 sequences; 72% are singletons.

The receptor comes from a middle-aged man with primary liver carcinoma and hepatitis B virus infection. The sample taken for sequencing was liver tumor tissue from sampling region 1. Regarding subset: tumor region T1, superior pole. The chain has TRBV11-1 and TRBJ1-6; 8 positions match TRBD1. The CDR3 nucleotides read TGTGCCGGCAACCTTGACAGGGGAAATTCACCCCTCCACTTT. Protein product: CAGNLDRGNSPLHF.